A selection of T cell receptor beta chains follows, all from one sample in a study of cytomegalovirus exposure and HLA in healthy donors. TCRdb keeps only in-frame clones here, not all; method: immunoSEQ multiplex PCR. The sample holds some 160,000 clones, approximately 80% seen once. Sequencing was done on a sample of PBMCs. Receptors originate from a woman in her late teens or twenties in good health and CMV-seronegative. The CDR3 runs from the conserved cysteine through the conserved F or W. A D gene is named only where the DNA matches it firmly. Part of the rows lack a size; the others show once, few, many or a class for expanded clones.

clone_size | j_call | v_call | d_call | cdr3_aa | cdr3_nt
once | TRBJ1-2 | TRBV11-2 | . | CASSLGGQGYGYTF | TGTGCCAGCAGCTTAGGGGGACAAGGATATGGCTACACCTTC
few | TRBJ2-3 | TRBV5-1 | . | CASTLTTGWTAKPDTQYF | TGCGCCAGCACCCTGACTACCGGGTGGACCGCAAAACCAGATACGCAGTATTTT
few | TRBJ1-2 | TRBV6-1 | . | CASSAGISYGYTF | TGTGCCAGCAGTGCAGGGATATCCTATGGCTACACCTTC
. | TRBJ2-7 | TRBV18 | TRBD1 | CASSPPRQGFAPSYEQYF | TGTGCCAGCTCACCACCTAGACAGGGTTTTGCGCCTTCCTACGAGCAGTACTTC
. | TRBJ1-2 | TRBV6-5 | . | CASAQGNYGYTF | TGTGCCAGCGCGCAGGGAAACTATGGCTACACCTTC
. | TRBJ2-7 | TRBV14 | . | CASSQGPDRLREQYF | TGTGCCAGCAGCCAAGGGCCAGACCGGCTGCGGGAGCAGTACTTC
. | TRBJ2-1 | TRBV7-6 | . | CASSSWTVEQFF | TGTGCCAGCAGCAGCTGGACAGTTGAGCAGTTCTTC
once | TRBJ1-2 | TRBV30 | TRBD1 | CAFSQGLRYGYTF | TGTGCCTTCTCACAGGGGCTTCGATATGGCTACACCTTC
. | TRBJ2-1 | TRBV29-1 | TRBD2 | CSVGGTSGGYSYNEQFF | TGCAGCGTTGGGGGGACTAGCGGGGGTTATTCCTACAATGAGCAGTTCTTC
. | TRBJ1-2 | TRBV29-1 | TRBD1 | CSVGTGYGYTF | TGCAGCGTGGGGACAGGCTATGGCTACACCTTC
once | TRBJ1-2 | TRBV7-9 | . | CASSLAGGLSYTF | TGTGCCAGCAGCTTAGCAGGGGGATTGAGCTACACCTTC
. | TRBJ2-1 | TRBV7-2 | TRBD2 | CASSSERGDYNEQFF | TGTGCCAGCAGCTCCGAGCGGGGGGATTACAATGAGCAGTTCTTC
. | TRBJ1-4 | TRBV5-8 | TRBD1 | CASSRGQGTTNEKLFF | TGTGCCAGCAGCCGGGGACAGGGGACGACTAATGAAAAACTGTTTTTT
. | TRBJ2-1 | TRBV6-5 | . | CASRPSPRLEFF | TGTGCCAGCAGACCCAGCCCCAGACTTGAGTTCTTC
. | TRBJ1-1 | TRBV7-9 | . | CASSLVMTGDMNTEAFF | TGTGCCAGCAGCTTAGTGATGACAGGAGATATGAACACTGAAGCTTTCTTT
. | TRBJ1-1 | TRBV2 | . | CASSREVPEAFF | TGTGCCAGCAGCAGGGAGGTCCCTGAAGCTTTCTTT
. | TRBJ1-5 | TRBV5-1 | . | CASSLDSSNQPQHF | TGCGCCAGCAGCTTGGACAGTAGCAATCAGCCCCAGCATTTT
. | TRBJ2-2 | TRBV10-3 | TRBD1 | CAIRGQGLGELFF | TGTGCCATCCGCGGACAGGGGCTCGGGGAGCTGTTTTTT
few | TRBJ1-4 | TRBV4-1 | . | CASSHVPSPEKLFF | TGCGCCAGCAGCCATGTTCCTTCCCCCGAAAAACTGTTTTTT
. | TRBJ2-2 | TRBV7-7 | TRBD1 | CASSATGGTGELFF | TGTGCTAGCAGCGCCACAGGGGGCACCGGGGAGCTGTTTTTT
. | TRBJ1-3 | TRBV25-1 | . | CASSEFARGTIYF | TGTGCCAGCAGTGAATTTGCGCGGGGCACCATATATTTT
. | TRBJ1-2 | TRBV6-5 | TRBD1 | CASTGQGIYYGYTF | TGTGCCAGCACGGGACAGGGGATTTACTATGGCTACACCTTC
. | TRBJ1-2 | TRBV10-3 | TRBD1 | CAISQQQGASYGYTF | TGTGCCATCAGTCAGCAACAGGGGGCCTCCTATGGCTACACCTTC
. | TRBJ1-4 | TRBV30 | TRBD1 | CAWSHQPGQAEKLFF | TGTGCCTGGAGCCATCAACCGGGACAGGCTGAAAAACTGTTTTTT
once | TRBJ1-2 | TRBV5-1 | . | CASSVSRTRGYGYTF | TGCGCCAGCAGCGTCAGCCGCACGCGGGGCTATGGCTACACCTTC
. | TRBJ1-2 | TRBV28 | TRBD1 | CASRDTGGSNYGYTF | TGTGCCAGCCGCGACACAGGGGGCTCGAACTATGGCTACACCTTC
. | TRBJ1-5 | TRBV19 | TRBD1 | CASRVVGQTSNQPQHF | TGTGCCAGTAGGGTGGTGGGACAGACTAGCAATCAGCCCCAGCATTTT
. | TRBJ2-3 | TRBV9 | . | CASSTRLATDTQYF | TGTGCCAGCAGCACCCGACTCGCCACAGATACGCAGTATTTT
. | TRBJ1-5 | TRBV19 | TRBD1 | CASSITGGDQPQHF | TGTGCCAGTAGTATAACAGGGGGTGATCAGCCCCAGCATTTT
. | TRBJ1-2 | TRBV19 | TRBD1 | CASRDRPDRVLSYTF | TGTGCCAGTAGAGATAGGCCGGACAGGGTTCTTAGCTACACCTTC
. | TRBJ2-3 | TRBV19 | TRBD2 | CASRASGSWHTDTQYF | TGTGCCTCCCGGGCTAGCGGGAGTTGGCACACAGATACGCAGTATTTT
once | TRBJ2-1 | TRBV25-1 | TRBD2 | CASSELGGDVDEQFF | TGTGCCAGCAGTGAATTGGGAGGGGATGTCGATGAGCAGTTCTTC
few | TRBJ1-5 | TRBV19 | . | CASSIKPGGNQPQHF | TGTGCCAGTAGTATAAAGCCCGGGGGCAATCAGCCCCAGCATTTT
. | TRBJ1-5 | TRBV29-1 | . | CSVGGQINQPQHF | TGCAGCGTAGGAGGACAGATAAATCAGCCCCAGCATTTT
. | TRBJ1-5 | TRBV6-5 | . | CASKQGYGSNQPQHF | TGTGCCAGCAAGCAGGGCTACGGTAGCAATCAGCCCCAGCATTTT
. | TRBJ1-2 | TRBV5-6 | TRBD1 | CASSLVFRGGNGYTF | TGTGCCAGCAGCTTAGTTTTTCGAGGGGGCAATGGCTACACCTTC
. | TRBJ2-1 | TRBV7-2 | . | CASSGGYYNEQFF | TGTGCCAGCAGCGGGGGGTACTACAATGAGCAGTTCTTC
once | TRBJ2-7 | TRBV9 | TRBD2 | CASSVGLDKYEQYF | TGTGCCAGCAGCGTCGGACTAGATAAGTACGAGCAGTACTTC
. | TRBJ2-1 | TRBV18 | . | CASSPREVPETNEQFF | TGTGCCAGCTCACCACGGGAGGTCCCGGAGACCAATGAGCAGTTCTTC
. | TRBJ1-6 | TRBV11-2 | TRBD1 | CASTAGGLLGYNSPLHF | TGTGCCAGCACGGCAGGGGGCCTACTCGGGTATAATTCACCCCTCCACTTT
. | TRBJ1-2 | TRBV30 | . | CAWSAGGDGYTF | TGTGCCTGGAGTGCGGGAGGGGATGGCTACACCTTC
. | TRBJ1-1 | TRBV6-5 | TRBD1 | CASFISRTGNTEAFF | TGTGCCAGCTTTATTTCTAGGACAGGGAACACTGAAGCTTTCTTT
few | TRBJ1-6 | TRBV7-2 | . | CASSLGVFGVGDSPLHF | TGTGCCAGCAGCTTAGGGGTGTTTGGGGTCGGGGATTCACCCCTCCACTTT
. | TRBJ1-1 | TRBV28 | . | CASSLPGETAFF | TGTGCCAGCAGTTTACCGGGAGAGACGGCTTTCTTT
. | TRBJ1-6 | TRBV13 | . | CASSWGDRGRNSPLHF | TGTGCCAGCAGCTGGGGGGATAGGGGTAGGAATTCACCCCTCCACTTT
. | TRBJ2-5 | TRBV7-9 | . | CASSLEVSTGTQYF | TGTGCCAGCAGCTTAGAGGTATCGACAGGGACCCAGTACTTC
. | TRBJ2-2 | TRBV11-2 | . | CASSPLSRDGELFF | TGTGCCAGCAGCCCCCTGAGTCGTGACGGGGAGCTGTTTTTT
. | TRBJ2-7 | TRBV11-2 | TRBD2 | CASSAARGVNYEQYF | TGTGCCAGCAGCGCAGCGCGGGGGGTAAACTACGAGCAGTACTTC
. | TRBJ2-2 | TRBV10-3 | TRBD2 | CAILRLAGGKNTGELFF | TGTGCCATCTTAAGACTAGCGGGGGGGAAGAACACCGGGGAGCTGTTTTTT
. | TRBJ1-2 | TRBV5-1 | TRBD1 | CASSSGQGNYGYTF | TGCGCCAGCAGCTCTGGACAGGGGAACTATGGCTACACCTTC
. | TRBJ2-4 | TRBV5-1 | TRBD1 | CASSLGGRGDSQYF | TGCGCCAGCAGCTTGGGAGGGCGTGGGGACAGTCAGTACTTC